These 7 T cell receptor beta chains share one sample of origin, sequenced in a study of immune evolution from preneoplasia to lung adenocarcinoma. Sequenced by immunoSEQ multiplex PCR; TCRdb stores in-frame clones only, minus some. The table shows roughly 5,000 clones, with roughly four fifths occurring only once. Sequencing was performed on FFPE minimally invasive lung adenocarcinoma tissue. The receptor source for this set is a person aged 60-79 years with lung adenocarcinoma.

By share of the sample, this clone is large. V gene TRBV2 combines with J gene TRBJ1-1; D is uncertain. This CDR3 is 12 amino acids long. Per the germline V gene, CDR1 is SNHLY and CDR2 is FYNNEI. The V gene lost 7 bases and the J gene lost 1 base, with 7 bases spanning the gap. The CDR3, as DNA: TGTGCCAGCAATCGGGGGAACACTGAAGCTTTCTTT. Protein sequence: CASNRGNTEAFF.

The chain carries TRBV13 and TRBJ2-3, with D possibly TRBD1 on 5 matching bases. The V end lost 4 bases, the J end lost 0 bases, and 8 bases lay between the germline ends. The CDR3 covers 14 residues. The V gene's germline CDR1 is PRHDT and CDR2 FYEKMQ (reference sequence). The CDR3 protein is CASSSRDSTDTQYF. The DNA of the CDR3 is TGTGCCAGCAGCTCCAGGGATAGCACAGATACGCAGTATTTT.

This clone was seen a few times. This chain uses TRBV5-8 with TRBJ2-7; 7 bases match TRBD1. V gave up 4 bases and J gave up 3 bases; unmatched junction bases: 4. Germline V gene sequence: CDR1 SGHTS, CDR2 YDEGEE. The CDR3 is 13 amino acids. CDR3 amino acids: CASSVGQSYEQYF. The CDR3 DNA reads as TGTGCCAGCAGCGTGGGACAGAGCTACGAGCAGTACTTC.

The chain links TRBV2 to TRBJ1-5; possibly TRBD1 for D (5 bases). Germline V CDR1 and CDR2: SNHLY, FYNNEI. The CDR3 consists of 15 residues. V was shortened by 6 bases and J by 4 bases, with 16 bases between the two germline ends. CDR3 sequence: CASRSRDGANQPQHF. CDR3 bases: TGTGCCAGCAGATCCCGGGACGGAGCTAATCAGCCCCAGCATTTT. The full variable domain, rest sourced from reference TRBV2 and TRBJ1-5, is EPEVTQTPSHQVTQMGQEVILRCVPISNHLYFYWYRQILGQKVEFLVSFYNNEISEKSEIFDDQFSVERPDGSNFTLKIRSTKLEDSAMYFCASRSRDGANQPQHFGDGTRLSIL.

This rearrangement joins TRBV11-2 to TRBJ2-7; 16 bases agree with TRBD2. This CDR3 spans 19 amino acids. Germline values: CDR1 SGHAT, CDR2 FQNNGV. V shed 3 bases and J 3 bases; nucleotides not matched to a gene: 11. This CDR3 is CASSLARGTSGRAIYEQYF. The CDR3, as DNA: TGTGCCAGCAGCTTGGCCCGGGGGACTAGCGGGAGGGCCATCTACGAGCAGTACTTC.

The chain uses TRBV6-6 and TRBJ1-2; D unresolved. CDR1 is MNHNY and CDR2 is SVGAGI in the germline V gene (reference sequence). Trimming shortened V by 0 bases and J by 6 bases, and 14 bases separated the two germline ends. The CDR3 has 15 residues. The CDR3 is CASSYSNLGGNGYTF. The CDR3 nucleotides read TGTGCCAGCAGTTACTCGAATCTCGGAGGGAATGGCTACACCTTC.

The CDR3 nucleotides read TGCAGCGTTGCGGGGGGCTCTGGAAACACCATATATTTT. This translates into CSVAGGSGNTIYF. V and J are TRBV29-1 and TRBJ1-3, with D possibly matching TRBD1 (5 bases). The CDR3 length is 13 residues. Deletions cut 4 bases from V and 0 bases from J, with 7 bases between. The germline V gene encodes CDR1 SQVTM and CDR2 ANQGSEA.